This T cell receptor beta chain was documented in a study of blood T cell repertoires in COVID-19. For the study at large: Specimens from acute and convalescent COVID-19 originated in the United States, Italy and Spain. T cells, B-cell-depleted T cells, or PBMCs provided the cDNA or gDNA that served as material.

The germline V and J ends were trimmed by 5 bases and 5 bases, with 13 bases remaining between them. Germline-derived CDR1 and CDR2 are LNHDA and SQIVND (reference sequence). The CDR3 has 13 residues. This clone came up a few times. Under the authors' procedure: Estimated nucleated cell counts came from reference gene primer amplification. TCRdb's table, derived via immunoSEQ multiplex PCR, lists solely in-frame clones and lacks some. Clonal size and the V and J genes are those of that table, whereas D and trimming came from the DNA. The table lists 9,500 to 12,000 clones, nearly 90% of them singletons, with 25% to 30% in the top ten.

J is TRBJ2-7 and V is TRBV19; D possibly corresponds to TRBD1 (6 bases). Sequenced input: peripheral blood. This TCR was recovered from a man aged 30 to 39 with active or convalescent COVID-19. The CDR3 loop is CASSPQDSHEQYF. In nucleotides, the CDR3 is TGTGCCAGTAGTCCGCAGGACAGTCACGAGCAGTACTTC.